This T cell receptor beta chain was identified in a study of spatial heterogeneity in lung cancer. The CDR3 extends over 18 amino acids. Trimming stripped 0 bases from V and 0 bases from J, with 13 bases between. In germline, CDR1 is SGHRS, CDR2 YFSETQ. This clonotype was seen at least ten times. Described time point: sample taken at primary tumor resection. From tumor, nontumor lung or frozen PBMC, whole RNA was taken unsorted for sequencing. TCRdb re-called the 5' RACE reads with MiXCR, one entry per CDR3 protein. The repertoire holds about 40,000 distinct CDR3 sequences, 5.2% seen once, with 25% to 30% in the top ten.

Sequencing used PBMCs, obtained at surgery. The chain joins TRBV5-1 to TRBJ2-6; no reliable D call. This receptor was taken from a female donor with early-stage non-small cell lung cancer. The CDR3: CASSLVTGPSSGANVLTF. DNA of the CDR3: TGCGCCAGCAGCTTGGTCACCGGCCCTTCCTCTGGGGCCAACGTCCTGACTTTC. Based on the CDR3 plus reference TRBV5-1 and TRBJ2-6, the full variable domain is KAGVTQTPRYLIKTRGQQVTLSCSPISGHRSVSWYQQTPGQGLQFLFEYFSETQRNKGNFPGRFSGRQFSNSRSEMNVSTLELGDSALYLCASSLVTGPSSGANVLTFGAGSRLTVL.